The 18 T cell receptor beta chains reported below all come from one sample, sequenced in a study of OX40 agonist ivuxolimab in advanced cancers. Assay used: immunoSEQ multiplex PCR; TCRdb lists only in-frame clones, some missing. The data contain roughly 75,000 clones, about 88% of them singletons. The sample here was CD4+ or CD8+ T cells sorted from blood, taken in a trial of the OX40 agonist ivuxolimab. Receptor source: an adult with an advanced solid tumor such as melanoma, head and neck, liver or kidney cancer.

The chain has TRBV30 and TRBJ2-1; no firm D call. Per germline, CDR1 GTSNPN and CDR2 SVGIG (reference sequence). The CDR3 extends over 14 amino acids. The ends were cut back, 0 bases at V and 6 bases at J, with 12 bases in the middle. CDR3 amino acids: CAWSVRLTSNEQFF. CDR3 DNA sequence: TGTGCCTGGAGTGTCCGGTTGACCAGCAATGAGCAGTTCTTC.

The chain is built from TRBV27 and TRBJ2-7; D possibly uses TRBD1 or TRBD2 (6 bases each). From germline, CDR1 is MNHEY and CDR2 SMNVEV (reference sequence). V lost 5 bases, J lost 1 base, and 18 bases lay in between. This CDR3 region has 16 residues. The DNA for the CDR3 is TGTGCCAGCAGTCGGACGGGGGCTAGGAAGTCCTACGAGCAGTACTTC. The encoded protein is CASSRTGARKSYEQYF.

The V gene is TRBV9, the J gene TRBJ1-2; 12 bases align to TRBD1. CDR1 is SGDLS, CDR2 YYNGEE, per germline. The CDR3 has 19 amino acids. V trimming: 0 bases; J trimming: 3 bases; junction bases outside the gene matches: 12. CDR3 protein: CASSVEHRDRGRSDYGYTF. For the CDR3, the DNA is TGTGCCAGCAGCGTAGAGCACCGGGACAGGGGGCGAAGTGACTATGGCTACACCTTC.

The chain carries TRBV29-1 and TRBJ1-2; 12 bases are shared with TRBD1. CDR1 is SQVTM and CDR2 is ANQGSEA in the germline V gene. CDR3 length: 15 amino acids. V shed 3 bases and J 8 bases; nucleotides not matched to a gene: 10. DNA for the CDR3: TGCAGCGTTGATCCGGGACAGGGGGCTGGTTTCGGCTACACCTTC. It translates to CSVDPGQGAGFGYTF.

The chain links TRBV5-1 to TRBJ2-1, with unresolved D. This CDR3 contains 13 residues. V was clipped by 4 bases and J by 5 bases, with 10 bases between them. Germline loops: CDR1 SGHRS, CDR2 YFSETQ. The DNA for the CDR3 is TGCGCCAGCAGCCCTGGATCGAACAATGAGCAGTTCTTC. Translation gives CASSPGSNNEQFF.

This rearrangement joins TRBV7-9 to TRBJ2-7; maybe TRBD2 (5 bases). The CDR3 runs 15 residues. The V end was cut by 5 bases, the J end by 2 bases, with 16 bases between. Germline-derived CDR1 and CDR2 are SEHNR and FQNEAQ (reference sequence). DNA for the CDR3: TGTGCCAGCAGCCCGGACTTTTTGGTAACCTACGAGCAGTACTTC. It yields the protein CASSPDFLVTYEQYF.

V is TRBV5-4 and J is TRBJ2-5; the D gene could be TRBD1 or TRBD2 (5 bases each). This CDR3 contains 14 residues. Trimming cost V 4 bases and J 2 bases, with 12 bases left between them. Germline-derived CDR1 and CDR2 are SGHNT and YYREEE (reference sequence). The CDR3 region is CASSHRDGQETQYF. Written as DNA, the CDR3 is TGTGCCAGCAGCCACCGGGACGGACAAGAGACCCAGTACTTC.

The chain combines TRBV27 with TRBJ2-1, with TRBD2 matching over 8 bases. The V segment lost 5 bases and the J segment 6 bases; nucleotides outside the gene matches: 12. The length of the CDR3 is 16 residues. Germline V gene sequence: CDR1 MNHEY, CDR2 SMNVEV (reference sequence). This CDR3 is CASSPLGAGASNEQFF. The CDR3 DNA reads TGTGCCAGCAGTCCTCTTGGAGCGGGAGCTTCCAATGAGCAGTTCTTC.

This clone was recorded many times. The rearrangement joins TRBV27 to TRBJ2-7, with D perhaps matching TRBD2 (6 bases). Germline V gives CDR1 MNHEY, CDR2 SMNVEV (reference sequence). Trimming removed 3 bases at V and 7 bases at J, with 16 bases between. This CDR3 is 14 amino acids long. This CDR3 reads CASSLSRDSREQYF. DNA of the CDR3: TGTGCCAGCAGTTTGTCCCGGGACTCCCGGGAGCAGTACTTC.

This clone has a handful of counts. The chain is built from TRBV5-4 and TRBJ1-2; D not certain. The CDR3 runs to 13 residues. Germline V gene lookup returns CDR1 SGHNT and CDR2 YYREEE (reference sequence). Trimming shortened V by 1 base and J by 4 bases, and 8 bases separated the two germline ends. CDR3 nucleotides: TGTGCCAGCAGCTTGTCGGCCAGCTATGGCTACACCTTC. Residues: CASSLSASYGYTF.

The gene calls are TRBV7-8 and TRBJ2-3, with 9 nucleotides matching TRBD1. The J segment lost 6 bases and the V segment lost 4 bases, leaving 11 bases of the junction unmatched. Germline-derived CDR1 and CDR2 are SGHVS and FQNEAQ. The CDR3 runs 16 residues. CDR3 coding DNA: TGTGCCAGCAGCTCAACAGGGGGCGCGGGGCGCGATACGCAGTATTTT. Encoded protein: CASSSTGGAGRDTQYF.

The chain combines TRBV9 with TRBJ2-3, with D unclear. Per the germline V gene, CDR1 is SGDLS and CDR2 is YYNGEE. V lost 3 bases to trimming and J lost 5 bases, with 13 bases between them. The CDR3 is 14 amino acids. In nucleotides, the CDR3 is TGTGCCAGCAGCGCCCGTTGGCAGGAAGATACGCAGTATTTT. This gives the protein CASSARWQEDTQYF.

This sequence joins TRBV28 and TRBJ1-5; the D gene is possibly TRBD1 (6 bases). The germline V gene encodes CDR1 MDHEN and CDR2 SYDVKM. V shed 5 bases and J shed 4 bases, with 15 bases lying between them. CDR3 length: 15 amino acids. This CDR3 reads CASSPRLGGNQPQHF. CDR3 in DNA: TGTGCCAGCAGTCCCCGTTTAGGGGGTAATCAGCCCCAGCATTTT.

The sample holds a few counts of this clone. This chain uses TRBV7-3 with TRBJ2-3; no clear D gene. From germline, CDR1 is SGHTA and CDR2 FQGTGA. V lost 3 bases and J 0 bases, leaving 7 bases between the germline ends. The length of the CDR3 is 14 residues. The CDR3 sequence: CASSLASSTDTQYF. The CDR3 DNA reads TGTGCCAGCAGCTTGGCCTCTAGCACAGATACGCAGTATTTT.

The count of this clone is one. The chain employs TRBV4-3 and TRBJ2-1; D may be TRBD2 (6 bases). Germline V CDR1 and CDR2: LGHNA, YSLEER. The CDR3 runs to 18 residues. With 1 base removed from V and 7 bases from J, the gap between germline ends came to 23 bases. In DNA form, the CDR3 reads TGCGCCAGCAGCCAAGCATCATACGGGAGTCCCGGTAGAAATGAGCAGTTCTTC. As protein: CASSQASYGSPGRNEQFF.

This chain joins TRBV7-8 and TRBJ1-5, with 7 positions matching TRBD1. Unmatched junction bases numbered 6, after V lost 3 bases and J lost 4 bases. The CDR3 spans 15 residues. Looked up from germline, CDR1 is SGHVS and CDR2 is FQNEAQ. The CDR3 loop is CASSLPTGANQPQHF. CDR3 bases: TGTGCCAGCAGCTTGCCAACAGGGGCGAATCAGCCCCAGCATTTT.

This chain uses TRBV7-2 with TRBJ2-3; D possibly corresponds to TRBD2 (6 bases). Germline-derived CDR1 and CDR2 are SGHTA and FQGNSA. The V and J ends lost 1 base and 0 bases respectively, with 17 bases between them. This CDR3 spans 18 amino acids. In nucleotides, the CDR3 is TGTGCCAGCAGCTTAGTTAGCGGAGGAACTACTAGCACAGATACGCAGTATTTT. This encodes CASSLVSGGTTSTDTQYF.

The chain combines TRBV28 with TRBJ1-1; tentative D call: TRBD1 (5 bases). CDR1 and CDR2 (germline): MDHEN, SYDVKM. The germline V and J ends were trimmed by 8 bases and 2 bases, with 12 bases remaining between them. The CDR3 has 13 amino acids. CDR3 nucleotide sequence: TGTGCCAGCGGCCTGGGGGGAAACACTGAAGCTTTCTTT. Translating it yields CASGLGGNTEAFF. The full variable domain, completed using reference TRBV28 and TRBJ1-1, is DVKVTQSSRYLVKRTGEKVFLECVQDMDHENMFWYRQDPGLGLRLIYFSYDVKMKEKGDIPEGYSVSREKKERFSLILESASTNQTSMYLCASGLGGNTEAFFGQGTRLTVV.